This entry describes one T cell receptor (beta chain). As yet, its antigen is unknown. The sort gate was single viable CD3+CD4+CD8-CD45RO+ cells for memory CD4+ T cells. CD4+ T cells were isolated by positive magnetic selection. The source of the sample is a study of memory CD4+ T cells and cytomegalovirus serostatus. Regarding the study as a whole: CD4+ memory repertoires contained about two fifths of the roughly 150 reported CMV TCRbeta sequences.

The CDR3 loop spans 18 amino acids. From germline, CDR1 is SGHNT and CDR2 YYREEE (reference sequence). V lost 4 bases, J lost 2 bases, and 19 bases lay in between. TCRdb's table, derived via immunoSEQ multiplex PCR, lists solely in-frame clones and lacks some. The repertoire holds about 50,000 clones, with over 75% as singletons. This chain uses TRBV5-4 with TRBJ2-6; D is undetermined. The receptor was isolated from an adult in good health and CMV-seronegative. The sequenced sample consisted of memory CD4+ T cells from blood. CDR3 amino acids: CASSPSPKQFTGANVLTF. As DNA, the CDR3 is TGTGCCAGCAGCCCGTCACCCAAACAGTTTACTGGGGCCAACGTCCTGACTTTC. The entire variable domain, with the rest obtained from reference TRBV5-4 and TRBJ2-6, is as follows: ETGVTQSPTHLIKTRGQQVTLRCSSQSGHNTVSWYQQALGQGPQFIFQYYREEENGRGNFPPRFSGLQFPNYSSELNVNALELDDSALYLCASSPSPKQFTGANVLTFGAGSRLTVL.